A single sample gave rise to the 26 T cell receptor beta chains below, sequenced in a study of T cell responses to AZD1222 COVID-19 vaccine. The data were produced by immunoSEQ multiplex PCR, yet TCRdb's version contains in-frame clones alone and is incomplete. The profile shows roughly 130,000 clones, about 88% of them singletons. This material consisted of peripheral blood, taken on day 0 of AZD1222 vaccination. Every receptor here comes from an adult in good health.

This clone was seen just once. The J gene is TRBJ2-5, the V gene TRBV7-2; possible D gene TRBD2, 5 bases. The ends were cut back, 3 bases at V and 4 bases at J, with 12 bases in the middle. CDR1 is SGHTA and CDR2 is FQGNSA in the germline V gene. The CDR3 consists of 14 residues. The CDR3 here is CASSFRAAGETQYF. The CDR3 bases are TGTGCCAGCAGCTTTCGAGCGGCAGGAGAGACCCAGTACTTC.

J is TRBJ1-3 and V is TRBV5-8, with D unclear. This CDR3 spans 13 amino acids. CDR1 SGHTS and CDR2 YDEGEE come from the germline V gene. V lost 3 bases to trimming and J lost 4 bases, with 8 bases between them. This chain's CDR3 is CASSSVQGNTIYF. CDR3 nucleotides: TGTGCCAGCAGCTCTGTACAGGGAAACACCATATATTTT.

The chain is built from TRBV21-1 and TRBJ1-2; the DNA was not compared with TRBD1, the D call given in the table. TRBV21-1 is listed as a pseudogene. CDR3 size: 17 residues. CDR3 nucleotide sequence: TGTGCCAGCAGCACCGGACAGGGCCTCCTTCGGGACTATGGCTACACCTTC. Translated: CASSTGQGLLRDYGYTF.

The chain links TRBV5-8 to TRBJ1-3, with 7 positions matching TRBD1. Germline CDR1 and CDR2: SGHTS and YDEGEE. After removal of 1 base from V and 0 bases from J, the junction contained 4 bases not matched to a gene. This CDR3 is built from 16 residues. CDR3 in DNA: TGTGCCAGCAGCTTGCCTCCAGGGGGCTCTGGAAACACCATATATTTT. Its translation: CASSLPPGGSGNTIYF.

This rearrangement joins TRBV29-1 to TRBJ2-7; possibly TRBD2 for D (6 bases). Looked up from germline, CDR1 is SQVTM and CDR2 is ANQGSEA. V was cut by 1 base and J by 0 bases, with 13 bases left in between. The CDR3 has 15 amino acids. The CDR3 is CSVEGVAGPSYEQYF. CDR3 DNA: TGCAGCGTTGAAGGAGTCGCGGGACCCTCCTACGAGCAGTACTTC.

This clone appeared a single time. The chain has TRBV11-3 and TRBJ1-1; D ambiguous. The CDR3 totals 14 residues. V shed 6 bases and J shed 1 base, with 12 bases lying between them. Germline V gene sequence: CDR1 SGHNT, CDR2 YENEEA. CDR3 nucleotides: TGTGCCAGCAGTCCTAACCGGGAGAACACTGAAGCTTTCTTT. As protein: CASSPNRENTEAFF.

This chain links TRBV9 with TRBJ2-5, with 12 bases lining up with TRBD2. Germline trimming cut 3 bases from V and 5 bases from J; bases unmatched to any gene: 5. The germline V gene encodes CDR1 SGDLS and CDR2 YYNGEE. This CDR3 comprises 15 residues. Written as DNA, the CDR3 is TGTGCCAGCAGCGCGACTAGCGGGGGTAGGGAGACCCAGTACTTC. Amino acid sequence: CASSATSGGRETQYF.

This clone was seen a handful of times. The rearrangement joins TRBV9 to TRBJ1-4; no clear D gene. This CDR3 is 15 amino acids long. V gave up 0 bases and J gave up 5 bases, with 11 bases separating them. CDR1 is SGDLS and CDR2 is YYNGEE in the germline V gene. The CDR3 nucleotides are TGTGCCAGCAGCGTAGCTCCGGACGGGAATGAAAAACTGTTTTTT. Its protein is CASSVAPDGNEKLFF.

V gene TRBV30 combines with J gene TRBJ1-2; TRBD1 matches at 11 bases. The CDR3 length is 13 residues. CDR1 and CDR2 from the germline V gene are GTSNPN and SVGIG (reference sequence). V was pared by 1 base and J by 8 bases, with 3 bases of the junction left unmatched. This chain's CDR3 is CAWSGTGGWGYTF. The CDR3 bases are TGTGCCTGGAGTGGGACAGGGGGCTGGGGCTACACCTTC.

The rearrangement links TRBV5-6 to TRBJ1-2; D possibly corresponds to TRBD1 (5 bases). CDR1 is SGHDT and CDR2 is YYEEEE in the germline V gene. This CDR3 region has 14 residues. V lost 4 bases to trimming and J lost 2 bases, with 12 bases between them. The CDR3 nucleotides read TGTGCCAGCAGCCAGGGACGGTCGAACTATGGCTACACCTTC. As protein: CASSQGRSNYGYTF.

The V call is TRBV28, the J call TRBJ2-1; possibly TRBD2 for D (6 bases). The CDR3 is 16 amino acids. In germline, CDR1 is MDHEN, CDR2 SYDVKM. Trimming removed 5 bases at V and 5 bases at J, with 19 bases between. This CDR3 is CASSGGNLTPNNEQFF. In nucleotides, the CDR3 is TGTGCCAGCAGTGGGGGGAACCTAACCCCAAACAATGAGCAGTTCTTC.

This clone was seen a few times. V usage is TRBV30 and J usage is TRBJ1-4; D remains ambiguous. From germline, CDR1 is GTSNPN and CDR2 SVGIG (reference sequence). Trimming removed 3 bases at V and 1 base at J, with 9 bases between. CDR3 size: 14 residues. The CDR3 bases are TGTGCCTGGAGACGGCTCGGAACTAATGAAAAACTGTTTTTT. Its translation is CAWRRLGTNEKLFF.

This clone was picked up a small number of times. This rearrangement joins TRBV18 to TRBJ1-1, with D unclear. CDR1 KGHSH and CDR2 LQKENI come from the germline V gene. The CDR3 totals 15 residues. With 4 bases removed from V and 0 bases from J, the gap between germline ends came to 12 bases. Here the CDR3 DNA reads TGTGCCAGCTCACGGAACTCACTTATGAACACTGAAGCTTTCTTT. This encodes CASSRNSLMNTEAFF.

This rearrangement joins TRBV4-2 to TRBJ2-3; 16 positions agree with TRBD2. The germline CDR1 and CDR2 sequences are LGHNA and YNFKEQ. With 2 bases clipped from V and 0 bases from J, the junction kept 17 bases outside the gene matches. This CDR3 is 23 amino acids long. For the CDR3, the DNA is TGTGCCAGCAGCCAATCTGGGGGTCTACCCGGGACTAGCGGGGGGGAAAGCACAGATACGCAGTATTTT. Encoded protein: CASSQSGGLPGTSGGESTDTQYF.

The V and J genes are TRBV29-1 and TRBJ2-1; 9 nucleotides agree with TRBD2. CDR1 is SQVTM, CDR2 ANQGSEA, per germline. There are 12 residues in the CDR3. V lost 6 bases and J lost 8; bases outside the gene matches: 5. CDR3 protein: CSVRREGYEQFF. CDR3 sequence (DNA): TGCAGCGTGAGGCGGGAGGGCTATGAGCAGTTCTTC.

This clone was seen only once. The chain employs TRBV5-1 and TRBJ2-3; D remains ambiguous. The CDR3 has 15 amino acids. V lost 5 bases and J 2 bases, leaving 15 bases between the germline ends. Germline CDR1 and CDR2: SGHRS and YFSETQ. The CDR3 loop reads CASSEQQPFTDTQYF. The DNA for the CDR3 is TGCGCCAGCAGTGAACAGCAACCCTTCACAGATACGCAGTATTTT.

The chain couples TRBV5-1 to TRBJ1-6; maybe TRBD1 (6 bases). Between the trimmed V and J ends, which lost 4 bases and 13 bases, there was a span of 21 bases. The CDR3 has 15 amino acids. Per germline, CDR1 SGHRS and CDR2 YFSETQ. The CDR3 loop reads CASSTVGGGPRPLHF. As DNA, the CDR3 is TGCGCCAGCAGCACCGTGGGGGGCGGCCCGAGGCCCCTCCACTTT.

The chain carries TRBV6-5 and TRBJ2-7; D possibly matches TRBD1 or TRBD2 (7 bases each). This CDR3 comprises 13 residues. Trimming left V 7 bases short and J 4 bases short, with 14 bases between. Germline CDR1 and CDR2: MNHEY and SVGAGI. The CDR3 sequence is CASTGGQFYEQYF. The CDR3, as DNA: TGTGCCAGCACGGGGGGACAGTTTTACGAGCAGTACTTC.

This rearrangement joins TRBV27 to TRBJ2-7, with a weak D call TRBD2 (6 bases). This CDR3 is 12 amino acids long. CDR1 and CDR2 (germline): MNHEY, SMNVEV (reference sequence). V was trimmed by 2 bases and J by 6 bases, leaving 8 bases between them. The CDR3 loop reads CASSLRGGEQYF. In DNA, the CDR3 is TGTGCCAGCAGTTTACGGGGAGGCGAGCAGTACTTC.

The chain employs TRBV9 and TRBJ2-3, with 9 bases aligning to TRBD2. V trimming: 0 bases; J trimming: 1 base; junction bases outside the gene matches: 0. Per germline, CDR1 SGDLS and CDR2 YYNGEE. The CDR3 runs 15 residues. The CDR3 coding sequence is TGTGCCAGCAGCGTAGGGACTAGCGGCACAGATACGCAGTATTTT. Its translation: CASSVGTSGTDTQYF.

This sequence joins TRBV7-9 and TRBJ2-3; 7 positions match TRBD2. The CDR3 totals 14 residues. CDR1 is SEHNR and CDR2 is FQNEAQ in the germline V gene (reference sequence). V trimming: 7 bases; J trimming: 6 bases; junction bases outside the gene matches: 10. The DNA of the CDR3 is TGTGCCAGCAACTTGGGGAGGGGCGCGGATACGCAGTATTTT. Translating gives CASNLGRGADTQYF.

The chain carries TRBV6-5 and TRBJ2-7, with 14 bases matching TRBD2. With 8 bases clipped from V and 6 bases from J, the junction kept 9 bases outside the gene matches. CDR1 and CDR2 (germline): MNHEY, SVGAGI. The CDR3 loop spans 15 amino acids. The CDR3 loop is CASSATSGGAGEQYF. CDR3 DNA sequence: TGTGCCAGCTCCGCGACTAGCGGGGGGGCGGGCGAGCAGTACTTC.

V is TRBV6-5 and J is TRBJ2-7; D unresolved. The CDR3 extends over 12 amino acids. Germline V gives CDR1 MNHEY, CDR2 SVGAGI. The V and J ends lost 5 bases and 5 bases respectively, with 10 bases between them. CDR3 sequence: CASSPRGDEQYF. The CDR3 region has the DNA TGTGCCAGCAGTCCCCGAGGAGACGAGCAGTACTTC.

The gene calls are TRBV9 and TRBJ1-1; 10 nucleotides agree with TRBD1. Unmatched junction bases numbered 8, after V lost 3 bases and J lost 0 bases. This CDR3 has 17 amino acids. Germline loops: CDR1 SGDLS, CDR2 YYNGEE. As DNA, the CDR3 is TGTGCCAGCAGCGAGGGACAGGGGCCCATAATGAACACTGAAGCTTTCTTT. Translating it yields CASSEGQGPIMNTEAFF.

The chain recombines TRBV19 with TRBJ2-7; the D gene could be TRBD1 or TRBD2 (7 bases each). Trimming shortened V by 4 bases and J by 2 bases, and 24 bases separated the two germline ends. CDR3 length equals 18 residues. Looked up from germline, CDR1 is LNHDA and CDR2 is SQIVND (reference sequence). In DNA, the CDR3 is TGTGCCAGTAGTAAGGGGGGGGAGAACAGGGGCCCCACCTACGAGCAGTACTTC. Its translation is CASSKGGENRGPTYEQYF.

The chain couples TRBV9 to TRBJ2-3, with D perhaps matching TRBD1 (6 bases). The CDR3 runs to 16 residues. The ends were cut back, 4 bases at V and 0 bases at J, with 15 bases in the middle. Germline V gene sequence: CDR1 SGDLS, CDR2 YYNGEE. CDR3 loop: CASSKLGQTSTDTQYF. CDR3 coding DNA: TGTGCCAGCAGCAAACTCGGACAGACTAGCACAGATACGCAGTATTTT.